This T cell receptor beta chain was obtained from a study of blood T cell repertoires in COVID-19. Overall study: Whether acute or convalescent, the COVID-19 samples came from the United States, Italy and Spain. T cells, B-cell-depleted T cells, or PBMCs provided the cDNA or gDNA that served as material.

Measured with immunoSEQ multiplex PCR; TCRdb has only the in-frame clones, and not every one. The table shows 250,000 to 300,000 clones, with about nine tenths occurring only once. Trimming left V 6 bases short and J 0 bases short, with 20 bases between. The CDR3 is 17 residues long. CDR1 and CDR2 (germline): SQVTM, ANQGSEA. Two negative PCRs, clearance, or symptom resolution were required of recovered Cohort 3 donors. This sequence joins TRBV29-1 and TRBJ2-2; D remains unclear. Sequencing used PBMCs or T cells enriched from blood (not recorded which). The sequence derives from a woman between 40 and 50 years old who had recovered from COVID-19. The CDR3 DNA sequence: TGCAGCGTCCTTAGTCCTTCCTCATCATCGAACACCGGGGAGCTGTTTTTT. Its protein is CSVLSPSSSSNTGELFF.